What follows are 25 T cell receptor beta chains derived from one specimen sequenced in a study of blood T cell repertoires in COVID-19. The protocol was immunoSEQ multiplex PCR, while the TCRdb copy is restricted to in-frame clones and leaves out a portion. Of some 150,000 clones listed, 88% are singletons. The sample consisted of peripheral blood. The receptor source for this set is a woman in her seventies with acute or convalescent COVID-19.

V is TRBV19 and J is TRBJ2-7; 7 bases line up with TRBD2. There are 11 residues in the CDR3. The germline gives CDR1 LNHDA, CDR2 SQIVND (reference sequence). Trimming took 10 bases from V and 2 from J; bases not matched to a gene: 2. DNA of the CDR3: TGTGCCACCCGGGGGGCCTACGAGCAGTACTTC. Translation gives CATRGAYEQYF. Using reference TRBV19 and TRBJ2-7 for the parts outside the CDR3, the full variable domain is DGGITQSPKYLFRKEGQNVTLSCEQNLNHDAMYWYRQDPGQGLRLIYYSQIVNDFQKGDIAEGYSVSREKKESFPLTVTSAQKNPTAFYLCATRGAYEQYFGPGTRLTVT.

The CDR3 DNA follows: TGTGCCAGCAGCTTGGGTGGGACTAGCCGCACAGATACGCAGTATTTT. This gives the protein CASSLGGTSRTDTQYF. The rearrangement joins TRBV5-4 to TRBJ2-3; 9 bases fit TRBD2. V lost 0 bases to trimming and J lost 1 base; unmatched junction nucleotides: 3. Germline assignment: CDR1 SGHNT and CDR2 YYREEE (reference sequence). The CDR3 runs to 16 residues.

In nucleotides, the CDR3 is TGCGCCAGCAGCCCGGGGGGGCAGTTGAACACTGAAGCTTTCTTT. Translating gives CASSPGGQLNTEAFF. This rearrangement joins TRBV4-1 to TRBJ1-1, with D perhaps TRBD1 (6 bases). Germline loops: CDR1 MGHRA, CDR2 YSYEKL. V was cut by 4 bases and J by 0 bases, with 12 bases left in between. This CDR3 comprises 15 residues.

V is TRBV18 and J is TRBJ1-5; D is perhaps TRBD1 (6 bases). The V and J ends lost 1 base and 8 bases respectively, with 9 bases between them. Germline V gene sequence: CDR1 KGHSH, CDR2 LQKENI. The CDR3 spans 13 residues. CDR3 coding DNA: TGTGCCAGCTCACCACTTACAGGGAAGCCCCAGCATTTT. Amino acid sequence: CASSPLTGKPQHF.

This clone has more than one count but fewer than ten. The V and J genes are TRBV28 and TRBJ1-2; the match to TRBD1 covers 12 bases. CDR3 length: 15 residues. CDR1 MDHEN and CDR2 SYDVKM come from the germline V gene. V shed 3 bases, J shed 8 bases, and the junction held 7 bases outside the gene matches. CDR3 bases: TGTGCCAGCAGTTTTAGGGGACAGGGGGCGCGAGGCTACACCTTC. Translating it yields CASSFRGQGARGYTF.

CDR3 amino acids: CASRAGGVSGNTIYF. The CDR3 coding sequence is TGTGCCAGCAGGGCAGGGGGTGTCTCTGGAAACACCATATATTTT. This chain links TRBV7-2 with TRBJ1-3; 7 bases agree with TRBD1. The CDR3 runs to 15 residues. CDR1 is SGHTA, CDR2 FQGNSA, per germline. Trimming removed 6 bases from V and 0 bases from J; junction bases left unmatched: 5.

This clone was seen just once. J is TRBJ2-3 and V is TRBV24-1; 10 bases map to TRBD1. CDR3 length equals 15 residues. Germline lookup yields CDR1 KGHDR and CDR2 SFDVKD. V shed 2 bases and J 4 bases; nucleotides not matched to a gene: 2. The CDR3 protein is CATSDSGQGADTQYF. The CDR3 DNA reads TGTGCCACCAGTGATTCTGGACAGGGGGCAGATACGCAGTATTTT.

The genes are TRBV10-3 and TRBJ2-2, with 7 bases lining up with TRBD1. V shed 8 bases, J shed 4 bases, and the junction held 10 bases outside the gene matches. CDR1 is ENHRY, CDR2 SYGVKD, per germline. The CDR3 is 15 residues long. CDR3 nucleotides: TGTGCCATCCAACTACGACAGGGCCCCACCGGGGAGCTGTTTTTT. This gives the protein CAIQLRQGPTGELFF.

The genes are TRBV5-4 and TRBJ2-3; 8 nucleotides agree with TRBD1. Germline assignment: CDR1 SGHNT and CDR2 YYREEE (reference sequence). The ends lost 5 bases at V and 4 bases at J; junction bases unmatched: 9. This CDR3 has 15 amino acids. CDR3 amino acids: CASSRRDRYADTQYF. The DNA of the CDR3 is TGTGCCAGCAGTCGCCGGGACAGGTACGCAGATACGCAGTATTTT.

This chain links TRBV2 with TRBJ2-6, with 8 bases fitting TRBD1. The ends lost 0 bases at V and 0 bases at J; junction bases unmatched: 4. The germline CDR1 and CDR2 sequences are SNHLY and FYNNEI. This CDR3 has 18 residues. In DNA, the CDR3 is TGTGCCAGCAGTGAAGCGACAGGGGCCGACTCTGGGGCCAACGTCCTGACTTTC. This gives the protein CASSEATGADSGANVLTF. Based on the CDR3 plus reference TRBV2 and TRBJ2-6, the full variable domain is EPEVTQTPSHQVTQMGQEVILRCVPISNHLYFYWYRQILGQKVEFLVSFYNNEISEKSEIFDDQFSVERPDGSNFTLKIRSTKLEDSAMYFCASSEATGADSGANVLTFGAGSRLTVL.

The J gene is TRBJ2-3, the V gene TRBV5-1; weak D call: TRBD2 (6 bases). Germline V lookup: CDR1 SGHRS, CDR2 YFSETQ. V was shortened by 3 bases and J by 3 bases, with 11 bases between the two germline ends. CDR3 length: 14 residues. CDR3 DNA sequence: TGCGCCAGCAGCTCCGCGGGGAGGACAGATACGCAGTATTTT. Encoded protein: CASSSAGRTDTQYF.

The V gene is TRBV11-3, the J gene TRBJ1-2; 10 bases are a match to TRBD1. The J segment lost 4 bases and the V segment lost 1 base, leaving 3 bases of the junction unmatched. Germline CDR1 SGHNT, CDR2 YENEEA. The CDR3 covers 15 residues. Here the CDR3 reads CASSLGTGGIYGYTF. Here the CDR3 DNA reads TGTGCCAGCAGCTTAGGGACAGGGGGGATCTATGGCTACACCTTC.

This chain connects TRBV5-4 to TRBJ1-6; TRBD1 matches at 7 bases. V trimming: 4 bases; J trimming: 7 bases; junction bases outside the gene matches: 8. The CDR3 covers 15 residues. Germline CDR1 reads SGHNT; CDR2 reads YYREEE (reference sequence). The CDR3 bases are TGTGCCAGCAGCCCCGGACAGGACCGGAATTCACCCCTCCACTTT. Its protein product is CASSPGQDRNSPLHF.

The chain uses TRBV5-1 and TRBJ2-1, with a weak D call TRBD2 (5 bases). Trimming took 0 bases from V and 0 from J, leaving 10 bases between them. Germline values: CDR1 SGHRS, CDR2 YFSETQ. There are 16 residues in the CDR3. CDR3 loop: CASSLGGSSSYNEQFF. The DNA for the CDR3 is TGCGCCAGCAGCTTGGGCGGGTCTAGCTCCTACAATGAGCAGTTCTTC.

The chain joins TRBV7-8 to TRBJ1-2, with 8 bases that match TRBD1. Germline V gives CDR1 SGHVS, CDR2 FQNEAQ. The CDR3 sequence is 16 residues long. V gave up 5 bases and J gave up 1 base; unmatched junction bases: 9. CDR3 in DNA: TGTGCCAGCAGCACTTCGGACAGGGCTCTTAACTATGGCTACACCTTC. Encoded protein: CASSTSDRALNYGYTF.

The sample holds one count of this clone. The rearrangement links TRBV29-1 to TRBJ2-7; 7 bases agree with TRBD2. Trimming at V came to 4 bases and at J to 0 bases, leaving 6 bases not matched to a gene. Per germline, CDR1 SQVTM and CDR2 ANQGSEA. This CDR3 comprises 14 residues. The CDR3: CSVGTGGPSYEQYF. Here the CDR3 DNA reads TGCAGCGTTGGGACGGGGGGACCCTCCTACGAGCAGTACTTC.

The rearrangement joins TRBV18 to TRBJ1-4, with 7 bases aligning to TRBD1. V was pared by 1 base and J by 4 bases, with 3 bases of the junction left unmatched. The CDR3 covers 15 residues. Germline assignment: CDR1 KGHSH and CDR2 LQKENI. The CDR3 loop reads CASSPLPGGNEKLFF. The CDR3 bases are TGTGCCAGCTCACCACTTCCAGGGGGTAATGAAAAACTGTTTTTT.

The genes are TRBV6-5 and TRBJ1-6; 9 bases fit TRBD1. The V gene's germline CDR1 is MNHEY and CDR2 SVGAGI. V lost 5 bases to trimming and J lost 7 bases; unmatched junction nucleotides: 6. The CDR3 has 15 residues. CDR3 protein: CASSPEGTGNSPLHF. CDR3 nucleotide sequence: TGTGCCAGCAGTCCAGAAGGGACAGGGAATTCACCCCTCCACTTT.

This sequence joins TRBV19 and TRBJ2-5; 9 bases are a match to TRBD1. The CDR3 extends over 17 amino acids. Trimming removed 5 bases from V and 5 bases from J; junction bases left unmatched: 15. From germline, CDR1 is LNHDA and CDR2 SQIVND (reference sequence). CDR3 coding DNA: TGTGCCAGTAGTGGCGGACAGGGGCGGGCATTGAGTGAGACCCAGTACTTC. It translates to CASSGGQGRALSETQYF.

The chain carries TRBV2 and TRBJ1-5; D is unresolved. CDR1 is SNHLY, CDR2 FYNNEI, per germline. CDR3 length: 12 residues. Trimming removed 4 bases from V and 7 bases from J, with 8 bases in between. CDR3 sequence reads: CASSVLPQPQHF. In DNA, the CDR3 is TGTGCCAGCAGTGTACTCCCACAGCCCCAGCATTTT.

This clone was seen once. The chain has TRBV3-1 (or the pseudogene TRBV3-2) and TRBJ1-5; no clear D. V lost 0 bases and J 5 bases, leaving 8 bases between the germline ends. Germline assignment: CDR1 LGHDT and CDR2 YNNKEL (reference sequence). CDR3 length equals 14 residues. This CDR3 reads CASSQDLIDQPQHF. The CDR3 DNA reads TGTGCCAGCAGCCAAGATCTTATAGATCAGCCCCAGCATTTT.

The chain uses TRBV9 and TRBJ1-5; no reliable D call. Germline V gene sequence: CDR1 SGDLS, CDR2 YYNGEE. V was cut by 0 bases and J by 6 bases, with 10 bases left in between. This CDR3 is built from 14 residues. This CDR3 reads CASSVEGSSQPQHF. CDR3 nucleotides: TGTGCCAGCAGCGTAGAAGGGAGTAGTCAGCCCCAGCATTTT.

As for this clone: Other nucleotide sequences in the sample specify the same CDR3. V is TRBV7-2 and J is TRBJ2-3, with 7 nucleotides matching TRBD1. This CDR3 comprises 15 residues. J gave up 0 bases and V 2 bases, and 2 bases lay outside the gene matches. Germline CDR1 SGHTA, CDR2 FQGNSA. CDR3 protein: CASSLRQGSTDTQYF. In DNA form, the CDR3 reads TGTGCCAGCAGCTTACGACAGGGTAGCACAGATACGCAGTATTTT. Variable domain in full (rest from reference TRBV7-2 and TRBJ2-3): GAGVSQSPSNKVTEKGKDVELRCDPISGHTALYWYRQSLGQGLEFLIYFQGNSAPDKSGLPSDRFSAERTGGSVSTLTIQRTQQEDSAVYLCASSLRQGSTDTQYFGPGTRLTVL.

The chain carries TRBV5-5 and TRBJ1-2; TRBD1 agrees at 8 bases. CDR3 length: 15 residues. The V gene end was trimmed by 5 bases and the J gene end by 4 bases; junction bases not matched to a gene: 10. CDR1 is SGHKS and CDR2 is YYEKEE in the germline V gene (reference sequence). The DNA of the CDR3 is TGTGCCAGCAGGACGATTTGGACAGGGCTCTATGGCTACACCTTC. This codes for CASRTIWTGLYGYTF.

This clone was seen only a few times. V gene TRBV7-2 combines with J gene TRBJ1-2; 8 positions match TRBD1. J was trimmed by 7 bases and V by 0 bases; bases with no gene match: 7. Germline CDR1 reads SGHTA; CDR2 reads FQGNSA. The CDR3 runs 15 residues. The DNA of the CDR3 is TGTGCCAGCAGCTTAGCAGGACAGGGAGTTCGTGGCTACACCTTC. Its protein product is CASSLAGQGVRGYTF.